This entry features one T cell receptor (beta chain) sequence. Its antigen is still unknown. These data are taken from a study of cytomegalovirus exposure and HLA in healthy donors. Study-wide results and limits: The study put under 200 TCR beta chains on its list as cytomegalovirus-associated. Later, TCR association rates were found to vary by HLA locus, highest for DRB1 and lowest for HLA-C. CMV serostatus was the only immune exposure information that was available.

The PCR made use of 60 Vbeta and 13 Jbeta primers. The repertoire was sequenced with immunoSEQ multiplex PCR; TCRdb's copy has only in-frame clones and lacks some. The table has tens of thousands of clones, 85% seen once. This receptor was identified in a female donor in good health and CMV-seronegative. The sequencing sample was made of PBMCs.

The CDR3 region has the DNA TGTGCCAGCAGCTCGGAATCAGGGACAGCTGGCTACACCTTC. Translating it yields CASSSESGTAGYTF. The V gene is TRBV7-9, the J gene TRBJ1-2; 7 nucleotides align to TRBD1. V lost 4 bases to trimming and J lost 7 bases; unmatched junction nucleotides: 9. The V gene's germline CDR1 is SEHNR and CDR2 FQNEAQ (reference sequence). This CDR3 has 14 residues.